The 19 T cell receptor beta chains reported below all come from one sample, sequenced in a study of OX40 agonist ivuxolimab in advanced cancers. Receptor libraries were prepared by the immunoSEQ multiplex PCR assay. The clones in this table, taken by TCRdb from immuneACCESS, are in-frame only. Not every clone is retained; where verified, under half of the shortfall comes from an unresolved V gene, and the cause of the rest is unknown. This sample has some 16,000 clones in its table, and approximately 86% of those were observed once. Just under 4% of the sample rests with the top ten. The sequencing used CD4+ or CD8+ T cells sorted from blood, collected in a trial of the OX40 agonist ivuxolimab. The receptors here all came from an adult with an advanced solid tumor such as melanoma, head and neck, liver or kidney cancer.

V is TRBV19 and J is TRBJ2-7; 12 bases are a match to TRBD1. This CDR3 is built from 17 residues. Germline trimming cut 5 bases from V and 6 bases from J; bases unmatched to any gene: 14. Per germline, CDR1 LNHDA and CDR2 SQIVND (reference sequence). The CDR3 sequence: CASSRLPPGQGATEQYF. For the CDR3, the DNA is TGTGCCAGTAGTCGTTTACCGCCGGGACAGGGGGCGACCGAGCAGTACTTC.

The J gene is TRBJ2-3, the V gene TRBV2, with D tentatively TRBD2 (7 bases). This CDR3 is 13 amino acids long. Trimming pared 6 bases from V and 4 bases from J, leaving 11 bases between. Germline values: CDR1 SNHLY, CDR2 FYNNEI. The CDR3 coding sequence is TGTGCCAGCAGGGGAGGGGGGGCAGATACGCAGTATTTT. Amino acid sequence: CASRGGGADTQYF.

The gene calls are TRBV2 and TRBJ2-5; no clear D gene. The CDR3 has 14 residues. Germline V gene data show CDR1 as SNHLY and CDR2 as FYNNEI. Trimming removed 1 base from V and 1 base from J, with 7 bases in between. The CDR3 DNA reads as TGTGCCAGCAGTGAAGGCGCCCGCCAAGAGACCCAGTACTTC. It translates to CASSEGARQETQYF. Looking up the rest from reference TRBV2 and TRBJ2-5 gives the full variable domain: EPEVTQTPSHQVTQMGQEVILRCVPISNHLYFYWYRQILGQKVEFLVSFYNNEISEKSEIFDDQFSVERPDGSNFTLKIRSTKLEDSAMYFCASSEGARQETQYFGPGTRLLVL.

The chain links TRBV4-2 to TRBJ1-1; TRBD1 aligns across 9 bases. Germline V gives CDR1 LGHNA, CDR2 YNFKEQ. Losses at the gene ends were 0 bases for V and 0 bases for J; bases not matched to a gene: 14. The CDR3 extends over 20 amino acids. This chain's CDR3 is CASSQEEFRIQGALNTEAFF. The CDR3 bases are TGTGCCAGCAGCCAAGAGGAATTTCGTATACAGGGGGCCCTGAACACTGAAGCTTTCTTT.

The V call is TRBV11-2, the J call TRBJ2-2; D uncertain. The V end was cut by 3 bases, the J end by 2 bases, with 1 base between. CDR3 length: 12 amino acids. Per germline, CDR1 SGHAT and CDR2 FQNNGV. CDR3 coding DNA: TGTGCCAGCAGCTTCAACACCGGGGAGCTGTTTTTT. The encoded protein is CASSFNTGELFF.

The chain employs TRBV7-2 and TRBJ2-7; no reliable D call. With 1 base removed from V and 6 bases from J, the gap between germline ends came to 7 bases. Per germline, CDR1 SGHTA and CDR2 FQGNSA. The CDR3 runs to 12 residues. In DNA form, the CDR3 reads TGTGCCAGCAGCTTAGAGGTAGGCGAGCAGTACTTC. The encoded protein is CASSLEVGEQYF.

The rearrangement links TRBV9 to TRBJ2-7, with 7 bases identical to TRBD2. J gave up 2 bases and V 0 bases, and 5 bases lay outside the gene matches. This CDR3 is built from 15 residues. The germline CDR1 and CDR2 sequences are SGDLS and YYNGEE. The CDR3: CASSVGGTIAYEQYF. CDR3 coding DNA: TGTGCCAGCAGCGTAGGAGGGACTATAGCCTACGAGCAGTACTTC.

The chain couples TRBV7-3 to TRBJ2-3; D remains unclear. V lost 3 bases to trimming and J lost 0 bases, with 7 bases between them. This CDR3 comprises 14 residues. Per the germline V gene, CDR1 is SGHTA and CDR2 is FQGTGA. In DNA, the CDR3 is TGTGCCAGCAGCTTCGGGTTTAGCACAGATACGCAGTATTTT. Translation gives CASSFGFSTDTQYF.

The chain's CDR3 is CASSPRLAGGGTQYF. DNA for the CDR3: TGTGCCAGCAGCCCAAGACTAGCGGGAGGGGGGACCCAGTACTTC. This rearrangement joins TRBV7-2 to TRBJ2-5; TRBD2 matches 14 bases. The V gene end was trimmed by 5 bases and the J gene end by 7 bases; junction bases not matched to a gene: 6. Germline CDR1 reads SGHTA; CDR2 reads FQGNSA. CDR3 size: 15 residues.

This chain links TRBV2 with TRBJ2-4, with TRBD1 as a possible D gene (5 bases). Germline loops: CDR1 SNHLY, CDR2 FYNNEI. The CDR3 covers 15 residues. V dropped 4 bases and J dropped 6 bases, with 16 bases sitting between them. CDR3 coding DNA: TGTGCCAGCAGTGGTAATTTAGGACAACGAAACATTCAGTACTTC. Translated: CASSGNLGQRNIQYF.

The chain is built from TRBV10-3 and TRBJ2-5; 12 positions match TRBD2. Germline V lookup: CDR1 ENHRY, CDR2 SYGVKD. The CDR3 length is 17 residues. The junction had 14 bases not matched to a gene; V was cut back by 11 bases and J by 1 base. The CDR3, as DNA: TGTGCCTCCCGAGGCCTAGCGGGAGGGGGGGGCCAAGAGACCCAGTACTTC. Translating gives CASRGLAGGGGQETQYF.

The genes are TRBV5-1 and TRBJ1-1; D not certain. The germline V gene encodes CDR1 SGHRS and CDR2 YFSETQ. The CDR3 covers 14 residues. V dropped 4 bases and J dropped 0 bases, with 10 bases sitting between them. CDR3 loop: CASSPDWVNTEAFF. The DNA of the CDR3 is TGCGCCAGCAGCCCTGACTGGGTGAACACTGAAGCTTTCTTT.

The chain joins TRBV4-3 to TRBJ2-3; TRBD2 aligns across 11 bases. The CDR3 is 15 amino acids. Germline CDR1 is LGHNA and CDR2 is YSLEER. With V trimmed by 5 bases and J by 7 bases, 8 bases remained unmatched. CDR3 loop: CASSAGLAAVNTQYF. In DNA, the CDR3 is TGCGCCAGCAGCGCGGGACTAGCGGCGGTAAATACGCAGTATTTT.

V and J are TRBV28 and TRBJ2-5; either TRBD1 or TRBD2 may fit D (5 bases each). With 6 bases removed from V and 4 bases from J, the gap between germline ends came to 15 bases. This CDR3 is built from 14 residues. Germline V CDR1 and CDR2: MDHEN, SYDVKM. Here the CDR3 DNA reads TGTGCCAGCAGCACCCGGGGCAGGGTAGAGACCCAGTACTTC. Its translation: CASSTRGRVETQYF.

The chain combines TRBV5-6 with TRBJ2-1; tentative D call: TRBD2 (6 bases). The CDR3 totals 13 residues. Trimming took off 3 bases at V and 12 bases at J, with 16 bases between the two ends. Germline assignment: CDR1 SGHDT and CDR2 YYEEEE. This chain's CDR3 is CASSSRGFFGQFF. The CDR3 DNA reads as TGTGCCAGCAGCTCGCGGGGCTTCTTCGGGCAGTTCTTC.

This chain joins TRBV7-9 and TRBJ2-3; D gene ambiguous. Germline CDR1 and CDR2: SEHNR and FQNEAQ (reference sequence). The V end lost 3 bases, the J end lost 4 bases, and 8 bases lay between the germline ends. The length of the CDR3 is 13 residues. The CDR3 DNA is TGTGCCAGCAGCTTCTCCGGAGCAGATACGCAGTATTTT. Protein sequence: CASSFSGADTQYF.

The chain links TRBV2 to TRBJ2-7; D might be TRBD1 or TRBD2, each matching 5 bases. CDR1 and CDR2 from the germline V gene are SNHLY and FYNNEI. The CDR3 is 12 amino acids. The V end lost 6 bases, the J end lost 2 bases, and 8 bases lay between the germline ends. CDR3 coding DNA: TGTGCCAGCAGGCCGGGGCCCTACGAGCAGTACTTC. It encodes CASRPGPYEQYF.

This clone was counted once. This chain connects TRBV19 to TRBJ2-4, with 14 positions matching TRBD2. The CDR3 has 17 residues. J gave up 7 bases and V 4 bases, and 9 bases lay outside the gene matches. Looked up from germline, CDR1 is LNHDA and CDR2 is SQIVND (reference sequence). The CDR3, as DNA: TGTGCCAGTAGTACTAGACTAGCGGGAGGGCCTCTTAACATTCAGTACTTC. Encoded protein: CASSTRLAGGPLNIQYF.

J is TRBJ1-6 and V is TRBV7-9, with 8 bases identical to TRBD1. CDR1 SEHNR and CDR2 FQNEAQ come from the germline V gene (reference sequence). Germline trimming cut 2 bases from V and 8 bases from J; bases unmatched to any gene: 2. The CDR3 is made up of 14 amino acids. CDR3 in amino acids: CASSLTGGDSPLHF. The CDR3 DNA is TGTGCCAGCAGCTTAACAGGGGGAGATTCACCCCTCCACTTT.